This T cell receptor beta chain was profiled in a study of spatial heterogeneity in lung cancer. Study summary: Sequencing consistently turned up more beta-chain sequences than alpha-chain sequences. As counted in raw reads, each unique TCR and UMI combination appeared more than ten times on average.

As for time point: sample taken at primary tumor resection. The input material, whole RNA from tumor, nontumor lung or frozen PBMC, was sequenced unsorted. There were some 76 donors, all of them untreated patients with early-stage non-small cell lung cancer. The length of the CDR3 is 11 residues. The V end lost 7 bases, the J end lost 11 bases, and 14 bases lay between the germline ends. Germline values: CDR1 MNHEY, CDR2 SVGEGT. In the library, each TCR cDNA molecule bore its own unique molecular identifier. TCRdb re-analysed the 5' RACE reads in MiXCR, keeping a single row per CDR3 protein. Among 10,000 to 15,000 distinct CDR3 sequences, about 6% were seen once, and the ten largest hold around a tenth. In its sample, this clonotype is large (0.1 to 1%). A library made for alpha chains picked up this beta chain off target, so its size means little.

The material was normal lung tissue next to the tumor, obtained at surgery. This clonotype originated in a male donor with early-stage non-small cell lung cancer. The gene calls are TRBV6-2 or TRBV6-3 and TRBJ1-1, with D tentatively TRBD1 (5 bases). CDR3 DNA sequence: TGTGCCAGCACCGATACAGGAGGGGCTTTCTTT. Protein: CASTDTGGAFF.